A selection of T cell receptor beta chains follows, all from one sample in a study of blood T cell repertoires in COVID-19. Here immunoSEQ multiplex PCR was the method, and the copy in TCRdb shows in-frame clones only, minus some. Of a few hundred thousand clones listed, about nine tenths were seen once; the top ten hold roughly an eighth. Sequencing used peripheral blood. These receptors were obtained from a woman aged 45-65 years with COVID-19, enrolled during active disease. Each CDR3 is given with its conserved first and last residue. The order of the fields is CDR3 length, V gene, clone size, D gene, J gene, CDR3 DNA, CDR3 protein. The D gene is left open where the match is weak. Clone size, where shown, is once, few, many, or a class for clones that have expanded.

13	TRBV24-1	.	.	TRBJ1-1	TGTGCCACCAGTGATTTTTTAACTCCTGAAGCTTTCTTT	CATSDFLTPEAFF
15	TRBV6-5	.	.	TRBJ2-3	TGTGCCAGCAGTTACGGAACAGCTAGCACAGATACGCAGTATTTT	CASSYGTASTDTQYF
15	TRBV27	.	TRBD1	TRBJ2-7	TGTGCCAGCAGTTCTCCCGACAGGGGGACCTACGAGCAGTACTTC	CASSSPDRGTYEQYF
15	TRBV9	.	.	TRBJ1-2	TGTGCCAGCAGCGTAGCACAGGAAACATTTTATGGCTACACCTTC	CASSVAQETFYGYTF
16	TRBV10-2	.	TRBD1	TRBJ1-1	TGCGCCAGCAGTGATTTACGGACAGGGGAATACACTGAAGCTTTCTTT	CASSDLRTGEYTEAFF
14	TRBV4-2	.	TRBD1	TRBJ1-2	TGTGCCAGCAGCCAACAAGCGGACAGGGGGCGCGACACCTTC	CASSQQADRGRDTF
14	TRBV28	.	TRBD1	TRBJ2-7	TGTGCCAGCAGTGAGAGGGGGCTAGTCTACGAGCAGTACTTC	CASSERGLVYEQYF
15	TRBV5-1	.	.	TRBJ2-7	TGCGCCAGCAGCTTGAGGTTCGGGGAAGCGCGGGAGCAGTACTTC	CASSLRFGEAREQYF
13	TRBV3-1/TRBV3-2	.	TRBD1	TRBJ1-5	TGTGCCAGCAGCCCCCAGGGGGGTCAGCCCCAGCATTTT	CASSPQGGQPQHF
16	TRBV4-1	.	TRBD2	TRBJ2-3	TGCGCCAGCAGCCAATTTACTAGCGGTAGCACAGATACGCAGTATTTT	CASSQFTSGSTDTQYF
14	TRBV3-1/TRBV3-2	.	TRBD1	TRBJ1-2	TGTGCCAGCAGCCTCCGGGACAGAAGCTATGGCTACACCTTC	CASSLRDRSYGYTF
11	TRBV10-2	.	.	TRBJ1-2	TGCGCCAGCAGCGGCGGGGTTGGCTACACCTTC	CASSGGVGYTF
18	TRBV6-2/TRBV6-3	few	TRBD2	TRBJ2-1	TGTGCCAGCAGTTACCCAGCGGGGGTCTTGAGCTCCTACAATGAGCAGTTCTTC	CASSYPAGVLSSYNEQFF
16	TRBV6-4	.	.	TRBJ1-6	TGTGCCAGCAGCGCGGTGGGGGGCTCCTATAATTCACCCCTCCACTTT	CASSAVGGSYNSPLHF
13	TRBV19	.	.	TRBJ1-1	TGTGCCAGTAGTATACGAAGACAGACTGAAGCTTTCTTT	CASSIRRQTEAFF
14	TRBV6-2/TRBV6-3	.	.	TRBJ1-3	TGTGCCAGCAGTTTTCGGGGGACTGGAAACACCATATATTTT	CASSFRGTGNTIYF
16	TRBV7-3	.	.	TRBJ2-3	TGTGCCAGCAGCATAACGACAGGTGGCGGAGGAGATACGCAGTATTTT	CASSITTGGGGDTQYF
15	TRBV9	.	.	TRBJ2-3	TGTGCCAGCAGCTCTACAGGGAGTGGAACAGATACGCAGTATTTT	CASSSTGSGTDTQYF
17	TRBV2	.	TRBD2	TRBJ2-1	TGTGCCAGCAGTGAGGCTAGCGGGCTTAGCTCCTACAATGAGCAGTTCTTC	CASSEASGLSSYNEQFF
16	TRBV7-8	.	.	TRBJ1-1	TGTGCCAGCAGCTTAGGGGGCAGGGCCATGAACACTGAAGCTTTCTTT	CASSLGGRAMNTEAFF
16	TRBV5-1	.	.	TRBJ2-1	TGCGCCAGCAGCTTGGCCGAAGGGGGCTCCTACAATGAGCAGTTCTTC	CASSLAEGGSYNEQFF
13	TRBV24-1	.	.	TRBJ1-5	TGTGCCACCAGTGATTCCTATAATCAGCCCCAGCATTTT	CATSDSYNQPQHF
14	TRBV9	.	.	TRBJ1-2	TGTGCCAGCAGCCCGGCAGTGGGGGCGCAGGGCTACACCTTC	CASSPAVGAQGYTF
15	TRBV27	.	TRBD1	TRBJ2-7	TGTGCCAGCAGTCAGACAGGGGCCGGCTTCTACGAGCAGTACTTC	CASSQTGAGFYEQYF
16	TRBV19	.	TRBD2	TRBJ2-7	TGTGCCAGTAGTCCCGGACTAGCGGGGGCCGGTTACGAGCAGTACTTC	CASSPGLAGAGYEQYF
13	TRBV30	.	.	TRBJ1-2	TGTGCCTGGAGTGTGGGGGCCTACTATGGCTACACCTTC	CAWSVGAYYGYTF
15	TRBV10-1	once	.	TRBJ2-3	TGCGCCAGCAGCCCCGCGGGCCTTAGCACAGATACGCAGTATTTT	CASSPAGLSTDTQYF
12	TRBV30	once	TRBD2	TRBJ2-5	TGTGCCGGGGGCGGGGGGGGAGAGACCCAGTACTTC	CAGGGGGETQYF
16	TRBV12-5	.	TRBD1	TRBJ1-4	TGTGCTAGTGGAAGGACAGGGGTTGCAACTAATGAAAAACTGTTTTTT	CASGRTGVATNEKLFF
14	TRBV9	few	.	TRBJ1-1	TGTGCCAGCAGCGTAGAGGAGGAGATGAGATGGACTTTCTTT	CASSVEEEMRWTFF
14	TRBV28	.	.	TRBJ1-2	TGTGCCAGCCGAACCGGCGGGGTCGACTATGGCTACACCTTC	CASRTGGVDYGYTF
13	TRBV6-5	.	.	TRBJ2-7	TGTGCCAGCAGTTCCCTGCTGCACGGCGAGCAGTACTTC	CASSSLLHGEQYF
17	TRBV5-6	.	TRBD1	TRBJ2-3	TGTGCCAGCAGCTTGGTGCCCTTGACAGGGGGCAGCGATACGCAGTATTTT	CASSLVPLTGGSDTQYF
13	TRBV15	.	.	TRBJ1-1	TGTGCCACCAGCAGAGGAGTGAACACTGAAGCTTTCTTT	CATSRGVNTEAFF
15	TRBV4-1	.	TRBD2	TRBJ2-3	TGCGCCAGCAGCCAAGATGGATCGGGGGGAGATACGCAGTATTTT	CASSQDGSGGDTQYF
16	TRBV2	.	.	TRBJ1-6	TGTGCCAGCAGGGATTGGCCAAGGGGAGGCAATTCACCCCTCCACTTT	CASRDWPRGGNSPLHF
16	TRBV19	.	TRBD2	TRBJ2-3	TGTGCCAGTAGCGCCCGGACTAGCGGGGGCCCAGATACGCAGTATTTT	CASSARTSGGPDTQYF
15	TRBV5-4	.	TRBD2	TRBJ2-7	TGTGCCAGCAGCTTGGAGGCGGGGGGGCCTTACGAGCAGTACTTC	CASSLEAGGPYEQYF
15	TRBV2	.	TRBD2	TRBJ2-3	TGTGCCAGCAGTGGAGGACTAGCGGGGGCCGTTACGCAGTATTTT	CASSGGLAGAVTQYF